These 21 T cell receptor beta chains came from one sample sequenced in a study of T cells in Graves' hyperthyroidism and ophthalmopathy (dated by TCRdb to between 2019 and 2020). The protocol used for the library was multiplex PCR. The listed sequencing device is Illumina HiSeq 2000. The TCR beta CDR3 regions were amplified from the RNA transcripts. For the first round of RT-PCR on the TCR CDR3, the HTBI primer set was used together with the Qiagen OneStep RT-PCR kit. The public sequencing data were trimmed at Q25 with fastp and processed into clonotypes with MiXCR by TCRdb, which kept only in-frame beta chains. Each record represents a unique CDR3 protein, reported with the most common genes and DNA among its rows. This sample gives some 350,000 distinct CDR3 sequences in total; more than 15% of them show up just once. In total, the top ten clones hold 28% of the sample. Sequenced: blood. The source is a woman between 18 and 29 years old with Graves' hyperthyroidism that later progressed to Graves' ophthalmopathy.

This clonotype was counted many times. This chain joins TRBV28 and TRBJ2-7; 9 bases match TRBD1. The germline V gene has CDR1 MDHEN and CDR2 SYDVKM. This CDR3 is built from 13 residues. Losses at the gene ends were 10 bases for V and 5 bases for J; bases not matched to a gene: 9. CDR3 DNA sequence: TGTGCCACCAATGACAGGGGGTTTGACGAGCAGTACTTC. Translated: CATNDRGFDEQYF.

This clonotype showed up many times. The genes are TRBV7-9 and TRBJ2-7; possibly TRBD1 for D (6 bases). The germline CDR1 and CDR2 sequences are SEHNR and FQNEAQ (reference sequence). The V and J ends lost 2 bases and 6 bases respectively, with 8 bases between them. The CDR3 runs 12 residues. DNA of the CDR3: TGTGCCAGCAGCTTATCAGGGGTCGAGCAGTACTTC. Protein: CASSLSGVEQYF.

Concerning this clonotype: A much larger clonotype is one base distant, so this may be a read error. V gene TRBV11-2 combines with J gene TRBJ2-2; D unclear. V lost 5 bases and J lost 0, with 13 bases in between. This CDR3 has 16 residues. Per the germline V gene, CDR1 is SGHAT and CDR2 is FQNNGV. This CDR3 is CASSRTETSNTGELFF. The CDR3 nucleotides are TGTGCCAGCAGCCGTACCGAGACATCGAACACCGGGGAGCTGTTTTTT.

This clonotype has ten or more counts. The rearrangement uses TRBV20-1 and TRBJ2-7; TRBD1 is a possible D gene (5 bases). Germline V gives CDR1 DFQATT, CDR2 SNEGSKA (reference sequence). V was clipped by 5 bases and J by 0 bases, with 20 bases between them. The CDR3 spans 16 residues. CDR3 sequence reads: CSAPFLTVSLSYEQYF. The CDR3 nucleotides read TGCAGTGCTCCCTTCCTGACAGTCTCCCTCTCCTACGAGCAGTACTTC.

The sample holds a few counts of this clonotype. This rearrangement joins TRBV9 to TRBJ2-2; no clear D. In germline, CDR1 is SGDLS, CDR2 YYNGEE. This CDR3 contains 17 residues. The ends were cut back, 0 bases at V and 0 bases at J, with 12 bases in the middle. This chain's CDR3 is CASSVEGHLANTGELFF. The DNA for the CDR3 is TGTGCCAGCAGCGTAGAAGGGCACCTCGCGAACACCGGGGAGCTGTTTTTT. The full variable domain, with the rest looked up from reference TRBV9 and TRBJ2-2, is DSGVTQTPKHLITATGQRVTLRCSPRSGDLSVYWYQQSLDQGLQFLIQYYNGEERAKGNILERFSAQQFPDLHSELNLSSLELGDSALYFCASSVEGHLANTGELFFGEGSRLTVL.

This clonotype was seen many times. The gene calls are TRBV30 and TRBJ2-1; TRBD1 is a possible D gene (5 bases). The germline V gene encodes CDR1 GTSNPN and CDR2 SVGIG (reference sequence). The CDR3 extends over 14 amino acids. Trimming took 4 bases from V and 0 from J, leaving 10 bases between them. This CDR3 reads CAWTGLSSYNEQFF. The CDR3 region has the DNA TGTGCCTGGACAGGGCTGAGCTCCTACAATGAGCAGTTCTTC. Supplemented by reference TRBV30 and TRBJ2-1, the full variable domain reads SQTIHQWPATLVQPVGSPLSLECTVEGTSNPNLYWYRQAAGRGLQLLFYSVGIGQISSEVPQNLSASRPQDRQFILSSKKLLLSDSGFYLCAWTGLSSYNEQFFGPGTRLTVL.

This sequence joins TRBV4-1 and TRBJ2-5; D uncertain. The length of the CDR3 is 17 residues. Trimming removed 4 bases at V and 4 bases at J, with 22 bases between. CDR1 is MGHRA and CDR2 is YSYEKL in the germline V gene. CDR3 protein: CASSPKGGSQAGETQYF. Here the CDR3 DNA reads TGCGCCAGCAGCCCCAAGGGCGGATCCCAGGCAGGAGAGACCCAGTACTTC.

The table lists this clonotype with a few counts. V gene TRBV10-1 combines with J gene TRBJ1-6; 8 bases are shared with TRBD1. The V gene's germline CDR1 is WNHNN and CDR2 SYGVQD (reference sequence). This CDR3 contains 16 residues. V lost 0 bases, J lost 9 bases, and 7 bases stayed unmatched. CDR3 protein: CASSESPDRAVSPLHF. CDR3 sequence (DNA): TGCGCCAGCAGTGAGTCGCCGGACAGGGCGGTTTCACCCCTCCACTTT.

Here the CDR3 DNA reads TGCGCCAGCAGCTCACAGGGGTGGGATGAGCAGTTCTTC. It encodes CASSSQGWDEQFF. The V gene is TRBV4-1, the J gene TRBJ2-1; TRBD1 agrees at 7 bases. CDR1 and CDR2 (germline): MGHRA, YSYEKL. The V segment lost 5 bases and the J segment 8 bases; nucleotides outside the gene matches: 6. The CDR3 covers 13 residues.

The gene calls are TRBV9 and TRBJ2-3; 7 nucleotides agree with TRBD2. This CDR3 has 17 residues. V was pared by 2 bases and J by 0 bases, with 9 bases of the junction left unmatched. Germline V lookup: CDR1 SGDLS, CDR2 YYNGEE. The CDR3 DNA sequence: TGTGCCAGCAGCGTTGACTTTATTAGCGGGAGCACAGATACGCAGTATTTT. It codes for CASSVDFISGSTDTQYF.

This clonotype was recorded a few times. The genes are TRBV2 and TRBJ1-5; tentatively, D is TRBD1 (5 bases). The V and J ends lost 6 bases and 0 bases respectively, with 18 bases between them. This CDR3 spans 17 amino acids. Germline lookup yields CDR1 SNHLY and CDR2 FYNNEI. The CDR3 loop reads CASSPQGRGYSNQPQHF. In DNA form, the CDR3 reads TGTGCCAGCAGCCCCCAGGGTAGAGGTTATAGCAATCAGCCCCAGCATTTT.

This chain's CDR3 is CSATSGTSYEQYF. The CDR3, as DNA: TGCAGTGCCACTAGCGGGACCTCCTACGAGCAGTACTTC. The chain couples TRBV20-1 to TRBJ2-7; TRBD2 matches at 10 bases. The V and J ends lost 6 bases and 0 bases, in that order; junction bases with no gene match: 2. The CDR3 is 13 amino acids. Per the germline V gene, CDR1 is DFQATT and CDR2 is SNEGSKA (reference sequence).

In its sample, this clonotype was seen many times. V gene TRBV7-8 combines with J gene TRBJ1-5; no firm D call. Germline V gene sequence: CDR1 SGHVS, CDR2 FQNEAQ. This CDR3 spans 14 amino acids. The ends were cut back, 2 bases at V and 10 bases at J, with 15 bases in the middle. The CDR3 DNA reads TGTGCCAGCAGCTTAAGTGCCCGGACGGACCCCCAGCATTTT. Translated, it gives CASSLSARTDPQHF.

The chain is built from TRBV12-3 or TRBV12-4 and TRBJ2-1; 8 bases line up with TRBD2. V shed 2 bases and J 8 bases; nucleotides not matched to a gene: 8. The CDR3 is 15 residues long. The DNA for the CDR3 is TGTGCCAGCAGTTTACGCCAGCGGGAGATCGATGAGCAGTTCTTC. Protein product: CASSLRQREIDEQFF.

Here the CDR3 reads CASSQSHGDSSYNEQFF. In DNA form, the CDR3 reads TGCGCCAGCAGCCAATCCCATGGGGACAGTTCCTACAATGAGCAGTTCTTC. The chain links TRBV4-1 to TRBJ2-1, with 7 bases matching TRBD1. V lost 2 bases and J lost 1; bases outside the gene matches: 8. The CDR3 length is 17 residues. CDR1 MGHRA and CDR2 YSYEKL come from the germline V gene.

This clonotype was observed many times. The CDR3 protein is CSARPRDTQYF. The CDR3 DNA reads TGCAGTGCTAGACCGAGAGATACGCAGTATTTT. The chain has TRBV20-1 and TRBJ2-3; D is unresolved. CDR3 length equals 11 residues. Germline values: CDR1 DFQATT, CDR2 SNEGSKA (reference sequence). Between the trimmed V and J ends, which lost 2 bases and 5 bases, there was a span of 5 bases.

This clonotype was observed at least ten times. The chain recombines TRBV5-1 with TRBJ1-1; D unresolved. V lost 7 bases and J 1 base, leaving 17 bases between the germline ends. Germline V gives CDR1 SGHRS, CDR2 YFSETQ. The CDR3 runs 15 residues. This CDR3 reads CASALQPKGNTEAFF. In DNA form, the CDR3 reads TGCGCCAGCGCCCTTCAGCCAAAGGGGAACACTGAAGCTTTCTTT.

The CDR3 spells CASSAPHSGYIQYF. In DNA, the CDR3 is TGTGCCAGCAGTGCTCCCCATTCAGGTTACATTCAGTACTTC. The J gene is TRBJ2-4, the V gene TRBV6-1; no clear D. Germline-derived CDR1 and CDR2 are MNHNS and SASEGT. The CDR3 contains 14 residues. The V end lost 4 bases, the J end lost 8 bases, and 15 bases lay between the germline ends.

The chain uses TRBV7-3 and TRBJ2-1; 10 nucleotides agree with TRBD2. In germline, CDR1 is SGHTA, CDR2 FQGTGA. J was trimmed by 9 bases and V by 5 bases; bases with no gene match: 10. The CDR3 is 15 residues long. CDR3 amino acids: CASSPLSGRRTEQFF. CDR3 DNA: TGTGCCAGCAGCCCCCTTAGCGGGAGGAGGACTGAGCAGTTCTTC.

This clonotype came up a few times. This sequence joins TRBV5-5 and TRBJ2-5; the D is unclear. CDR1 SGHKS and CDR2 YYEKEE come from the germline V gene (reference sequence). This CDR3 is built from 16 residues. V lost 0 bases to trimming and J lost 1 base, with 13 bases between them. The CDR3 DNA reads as TGTGCCAGCAGCTTGGAGGTAGGATTGGCCCAAGAGACCCAGTACTTC. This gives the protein CASSLEVGLAQETQYF.

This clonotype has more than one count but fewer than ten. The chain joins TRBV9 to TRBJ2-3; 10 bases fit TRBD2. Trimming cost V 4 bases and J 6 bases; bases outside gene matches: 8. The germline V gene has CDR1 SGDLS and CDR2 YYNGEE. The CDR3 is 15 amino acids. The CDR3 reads CASSSNGGLADTQYF. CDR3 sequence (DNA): TGTGCCAGCAGCTCCAACGGGGGACTAGCGGATACGCAGTATTTT. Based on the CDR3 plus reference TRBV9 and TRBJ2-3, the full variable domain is DSGVTQTPKHLITATGQRVTLRCSPRSGDLSVYWYQQSLDQGLQFLIQYYNGEERAKGNILERFSAQQFPDLHSELNLSSLELGDSALYFCASSSNGGLADTQYFGPGTRLTVL.